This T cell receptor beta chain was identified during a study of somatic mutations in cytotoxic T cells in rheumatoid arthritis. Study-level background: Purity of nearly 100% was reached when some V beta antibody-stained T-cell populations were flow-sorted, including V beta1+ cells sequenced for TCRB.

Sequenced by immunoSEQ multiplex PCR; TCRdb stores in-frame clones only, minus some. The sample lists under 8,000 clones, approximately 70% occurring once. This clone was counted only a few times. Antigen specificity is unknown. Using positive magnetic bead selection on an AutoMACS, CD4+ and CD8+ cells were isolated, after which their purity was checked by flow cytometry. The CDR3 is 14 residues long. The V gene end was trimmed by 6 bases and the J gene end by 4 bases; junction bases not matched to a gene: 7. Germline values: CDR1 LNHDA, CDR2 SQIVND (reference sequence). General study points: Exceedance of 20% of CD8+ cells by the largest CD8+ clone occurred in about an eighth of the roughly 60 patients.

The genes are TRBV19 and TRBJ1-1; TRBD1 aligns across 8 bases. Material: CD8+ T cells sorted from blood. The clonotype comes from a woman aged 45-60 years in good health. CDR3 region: CASSWGRGLTEAFF. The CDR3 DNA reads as TGTGCCAGTAGCTGGGGCAGGGGGCTCACTGAAGCTTTCTTT.